This T cell receptor (beta chain) was found in a study of T cell responses to AZD1222 COVID-19 vaccine. Study findings and constraints: Clonal diversity may have been underestimated, and the donors were mostly white British, with more females than males. The CD4 TCRs associated with vaccination extended across spike and predominated at 160-218 and 743-854.

Points on this clone: Antigen unknown.

Measured with immunoSEQ multiplex PCR; TCRdb has only the in-frame clones, and not every one. The sample yields tens of thousands of clones, 75% to 90% seen once. The CDR3 totals 15 residues. From germline, CDR1 is SGHRS and CDR2 YFSETQ. V dropped 4 bases and J dropped 4; count of bases not matched to a gene: 6. Sequences were derived from peripheral blood, sampled on day 0 of AZD1222 vaccination. The sequence came from an adult in good health. This sequence joins TRBV5-1 and TRBJ2-7, with TRBD2 identical over 12 bases. The CDR3 coding sequence is TGCGCCAGCAGCGAACGGACTAGCGGGAAGTACGAGCAGTACTTC. Translating gives CASSERTSGKYEQYF.